One and the same sample provided the 9 T cell receptor beta chains below, sequenced in a study of blood T cell repertoires in COVID-19. The protocol was immunoSEQ multiplex PCR, while the TCRdb copy is restricted to in-frame clones and leaves out a portion. The table has about 140,000 clones, approximately 80% seen once. Sequenced: peripheral blood. All receptors come from a human donor in a cohort sampled during active COVID-19.

This clone has just one count. The V and J genes are TRBV11-3 and TRBJ2-3; 10 nucleotides line up with TRBD2. Looked up from germline, CDR1 is SGHNT and CDR2 is YENEEA. The ends lost 4 bases at V and 0 bases at J; junction bases unmatched: 1. This CDR3 has 15 amino acids. CDR3 DNA sequence: TGTGCCAGCAGCTGGACTAGCGGAAGCACAGATACGCAGTATTTT. It specifies CASSWTSGSTDTQYF.

The rearrangement joins TRBV5-1 to TRBJ1-1; D is perhaps TRBD1 (6 bases). Germline assignment: CDR1 SGHRS and CDR2 YFSETQ. The length of the CDR3 is 14 residues. Trimming stripped 6 bases from V and 3 bases from J, with 15 bases between. The CDR3 bases are TGCGCCAGCACCGATCAGGGGCTCGACACTGAAGCTTTCTTT. It is translated as CASTDQGLDTEAFF.

The V and J genes are TRBV5-1 and TRBJ1-1; D gene unclear. This CDR3 region has 13 residues. V shed 4 bases and J shed 2 bases, with 9 bases lying between them. In germline, CDR1 is SGHRS, CDR2 YFSETQ. The DNA for the CDR3 is TGCGCCAGCAGCCATGGGAGCAACACTGAAGCTTTCTTT. It is translated as CASSHGSNTEAFF.

The chain carries TRBV5-1 and TRBJ1-5, with 11 nucleotides matching TRBD1. From germline, CDR1 is SGHRS and CDR2 YFSETQ. The CDR3 has 18 amino acids. The J segment lost 4 bases and the V segment lost 0 bases, leaving 9 bases of the junction unmatched. The CDR3 sequence is CASSLVPAGTGGNQPQHF. As DNA, the CDR3 is TGCGCCAGCAGCTTGGTACCGGCCGGGACAGGGGGAAATCAGCCCCAGCATTTT.

The rearrangement joins TRBV11-2 to TRBJ2-3; D unclear. The ends were cut back, 0 bases at V and 2 bases at J, with 3 bases in the middle. CDR3 length: 13 amino acids. Germline V gene lookup returns CDR1 SGHAT and CDR2 FQNNGV. As DNA, the CDR3 is TGTGCCAGCAGCTTAGATATCACAGATACGCAGTATTTT. As protein: CASSLDITDTQYF.

The V call is TRBV19, the J call TRBJ1-2; D call uncertain. There are 14 residues in the CDR3. V was cut by 0 bases and J by 6 bases, with 11 bases left in between. The germline gives CDR1 LNHDA, CDR2 SQIVND (reference sequence). The DNA for the CDR3 is TGTGCCAGTAGTATAGATCCCAGTCTTGATGGCTACACCTTC. It yields the protein CASSIDPSLDGYTF.

The chain combines TRBV5-1 with TRBJ2-5; D is perhaps TRBD2 (5 bases). Germline V gives CDR1 SGHRS, CDR2 YFSETQ. This CDR3 region has 13 residues. V gave up 1 base and J gave up 4 bases, with 8 bases separating them. The CDR3 nucleotides are TGCGCCAGCAGCTTGACTAGTCGAGAGACCCAGTACTTC. Protein product: CASSLTSRETQYF.

The gene calls are TRBV2 and TRBJ2-3; 9 bases line up with TRBD1. This CDR3 region has 15 residues. With V trimmed by 6 bases and J by 2 bases, 6 bases remained unmatched. CDR1 is SNHLY, CDR2 FYNNEI, per germline. The CDR3 coding sequence is TGTGCCAGCAGAGTAGGGACAGGGCCCACAGATACGCAGTATTTT. Its protein product is CASRVGTGPTDTQYF.

The J gene is TRBJ2-7, the V gene TRBV6-5; 7 bases match TRBD1. V was pared by 3 bases and J by 1 base, with 6 bases of the junction left unmatched. The CDR3 runs to 15 residues. The V gene's germline CDR1 is MNHEY and CDR2 SVGAGI. CDR3 coding DNA: TGTGCCAGCAGTTATACGGCAGGGGGATCCTACGAGCAGTACTTC. Its translation: CASSYTAGGSYEQYF.